The clone carrying this T cell receptor (beta chain) was found a few times. What it binds is unknown. The data derive from a study of vaccination and CD4 T cells after COVID-19. At the level of the study: Cultures designated as controls were supplied with a CEFX pool, an HIV-1 Nef pool, or no peptide. General observations from the study: There was no significant change from 21 to 38 median reactive clonotypes.

The V and J ends lost 5 bases and 9 bases respectively, with 11 bases between them. Looked up from germline, CDR1 is LNHDA and CDR2 is SQIVND (reference sequence). The CDR3 runs to 12 residues. Indicated treatment: roughly 10-day PBMC culture with coronavirus spike peptide pools or control peptides (ViraFEST assay). Sequenced with the Oncomine TCR Beta short-read assay was DNA taken from cultured CD4+ T cells. Extraction of genomic DNA was performed on cultured CD4+ T cells. TCRdb re-called the PCR reads through MiXCR, storing one row per CDR3 protein. The data hold 15,000 to 16,000 distinct CDR3 sequences, with around half observed a single time.

This chain links TRBV19 with TRBJ1-5; the D gene is possibly TRBD1 (5 bases). Material: CD4+ T cells from blood, cultured in vitro. This TCR came from a human donor who had recovered from COVID-19. CDR3 in DNA: TGTGCCAGTAGTGGGGGATCTCGGCCCCAGCATTTT. Its protein product is CASSGGSRPQHF.